This T cell receptor (beta chain) originates from a study of T cell repertoires in cytomegalovirus infection. As for the study in general: It can be stated that public TCR beta signatures indicated CMV infection as well as a matching HLA type.

TCRdb recomputed calls from the reads with MiXCR, one row per CDR3 protein. This table has hundreds of thousands of distinct CDR3 sequences, 20% to 30% appearing once. The CDR3 is 13 amino acids. Germline V gene data show CDR1 as MNHEY and CDR2 as SMNVEV (reference sequence). Between the trimmed V and J ends, which lost 3 bases and 8 bases, there was a span of 10 bases. The TCR sequence derives from a human donor in good health (CMV status not recorded). Some clones in this sample may be carry-over from other donors' samples. This chain connects TRBV27 to TRBJ1-4, with D perhaps TRBD1 (5 bases). The sequenced sample consisted of CD8+ T cells from PBMCs. The CDR3 DNA follows: TGTGCCAGCAGTTTCCTAGGGGAGGAAAAACTGTTTTTT. Translating it yields CASSFLGEEKLFF.